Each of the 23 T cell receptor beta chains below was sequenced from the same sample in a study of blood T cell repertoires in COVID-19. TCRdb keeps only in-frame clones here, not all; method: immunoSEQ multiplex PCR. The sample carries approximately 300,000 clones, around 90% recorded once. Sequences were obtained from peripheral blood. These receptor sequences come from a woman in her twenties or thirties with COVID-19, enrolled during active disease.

The CDR3 loop reads CASSVRASGVQYF. The CDR3 DNA sequence: TGTGCCAGCAGCGTAAGGGCTAGCGGAGTTCAGTACTTC. The chain employs TRBV9 and TRBJ2-4, with 7 bases matching TRBD2. V lost 1 base to trimming and J lost 11 bases; unmatched junction nucleotides: 6. Germline V lookup: CDR1 SGDLS, CDR2 YYNGEE. The CDR3 covers 13 residues.

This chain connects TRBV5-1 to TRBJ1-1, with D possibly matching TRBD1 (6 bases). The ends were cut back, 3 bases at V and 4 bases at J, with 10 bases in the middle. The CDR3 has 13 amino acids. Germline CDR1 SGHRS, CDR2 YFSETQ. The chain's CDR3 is CASSSDRSTEAFF. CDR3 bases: TGCGCCAGCAGCTCCGACAGGTCCACTGAAGCTTTCTTT.

The chain's CDR3 is CAWNRRDTQYF. For the CDR3, the DNA is TGTGCCTGGAACCGGAGGGATACGCAGTATTTT. The V and J genes are TRBV30 and TRBJ2-3; D is possibly TRBD2 (5 bases). Germline V gene sequence: CDR1 GTSNPN, CDR2 SVGIG (reference sequence). V was trimmed by 4 bases and J by 6 bases, leaving 8 bases between them. This CDR3 is built from 11 residues.

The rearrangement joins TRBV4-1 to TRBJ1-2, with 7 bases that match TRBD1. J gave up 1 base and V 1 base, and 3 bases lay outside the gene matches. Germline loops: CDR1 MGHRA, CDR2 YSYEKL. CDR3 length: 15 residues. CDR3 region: CASSQGRQGNYGYTF. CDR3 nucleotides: TGCGCCAGCAGCCAAGGTCGACAGGGTAACTATGGCTACACCTTC.

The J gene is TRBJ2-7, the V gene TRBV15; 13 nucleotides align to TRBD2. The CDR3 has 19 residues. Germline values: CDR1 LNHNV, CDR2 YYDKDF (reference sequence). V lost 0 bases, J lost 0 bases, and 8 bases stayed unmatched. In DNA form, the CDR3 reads TGTGCCACCAGCAGAGATGCCCCGGGACTAGCGGGACCCTCCTACGAGCAGTACTTC. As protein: CATSRDAPGLAGPSYEQYF.

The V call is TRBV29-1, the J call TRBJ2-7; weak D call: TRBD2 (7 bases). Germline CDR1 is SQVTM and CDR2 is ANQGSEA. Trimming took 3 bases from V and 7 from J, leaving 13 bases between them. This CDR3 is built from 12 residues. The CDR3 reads CSVDRGAAEQYF. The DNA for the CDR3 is TGCAGCGTTGATCGGGGGGCCGCAGAGCAGTACTTC.

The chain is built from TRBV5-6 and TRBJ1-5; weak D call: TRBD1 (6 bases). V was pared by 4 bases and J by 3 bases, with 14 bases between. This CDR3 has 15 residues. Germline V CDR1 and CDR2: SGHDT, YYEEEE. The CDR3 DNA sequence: TGTGCCAGCAGCAATAACAGGGACCTCAATCAGCCCCAGCATTTT. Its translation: CASSNNRDLNQPQHF.

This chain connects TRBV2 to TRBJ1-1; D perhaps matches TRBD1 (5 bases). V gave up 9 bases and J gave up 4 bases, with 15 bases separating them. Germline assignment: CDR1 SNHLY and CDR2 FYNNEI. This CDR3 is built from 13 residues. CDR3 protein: CASGSRRGTEAFF. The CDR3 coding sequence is TGTGCCAGTGGATCGAGGAGGGGCACTGAAGCTTTCTTT.

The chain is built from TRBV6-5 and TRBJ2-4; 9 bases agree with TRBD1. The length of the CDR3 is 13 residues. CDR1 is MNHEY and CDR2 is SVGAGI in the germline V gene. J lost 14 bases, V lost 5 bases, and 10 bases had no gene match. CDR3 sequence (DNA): TGTGCCAGCAGTACCCCCGACAGGGGGGGAGAGTACTTC. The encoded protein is CASSTPDRGGEYF.

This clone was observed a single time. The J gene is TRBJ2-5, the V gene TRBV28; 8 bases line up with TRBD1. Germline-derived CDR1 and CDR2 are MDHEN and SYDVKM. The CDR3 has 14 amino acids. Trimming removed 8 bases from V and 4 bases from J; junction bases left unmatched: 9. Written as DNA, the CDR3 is TGTGCCAGCTGCCAGGGGGCGGGTGGAGAGACCCAGTACTTC. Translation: CASCQGAGGETQYF.

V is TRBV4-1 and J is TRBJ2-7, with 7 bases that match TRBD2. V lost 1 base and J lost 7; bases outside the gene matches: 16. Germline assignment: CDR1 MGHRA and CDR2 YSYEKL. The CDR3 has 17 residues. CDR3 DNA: TGCGCCAGCAGCCAAGGGGTCTGGGGCCGGACTAGTTGGGAGCAGTACTTC. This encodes CASSQGVWGRTSWEQYF.

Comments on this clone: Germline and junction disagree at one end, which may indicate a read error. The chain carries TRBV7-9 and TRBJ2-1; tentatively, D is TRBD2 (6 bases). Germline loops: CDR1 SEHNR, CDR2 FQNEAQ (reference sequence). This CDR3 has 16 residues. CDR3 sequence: CANSLVVGGPYNEQFF. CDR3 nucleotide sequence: TGTGCCAACAGCTTAGTAGTGGGAGGTCCCTACAATGAGCAGTTCTTC.

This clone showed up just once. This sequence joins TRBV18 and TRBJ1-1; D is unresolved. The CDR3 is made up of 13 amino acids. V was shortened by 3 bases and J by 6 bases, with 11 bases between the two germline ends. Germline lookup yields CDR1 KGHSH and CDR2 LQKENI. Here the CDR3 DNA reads TGTGCCAGCTCACCTCCTGGAGGCGCTGAAGCTTTCTTT. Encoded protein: CASSPPGGAEAFF.

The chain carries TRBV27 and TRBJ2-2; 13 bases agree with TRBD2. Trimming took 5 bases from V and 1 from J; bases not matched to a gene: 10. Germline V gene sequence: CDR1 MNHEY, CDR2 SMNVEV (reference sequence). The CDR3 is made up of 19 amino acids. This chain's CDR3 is CASSPRTSGRSENTGELFF. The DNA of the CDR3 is TGTGCCAGCAGTCCACGGACTAGCGGGAGAAGTGAGAACACCGGGGAGCTGTTTTTT.

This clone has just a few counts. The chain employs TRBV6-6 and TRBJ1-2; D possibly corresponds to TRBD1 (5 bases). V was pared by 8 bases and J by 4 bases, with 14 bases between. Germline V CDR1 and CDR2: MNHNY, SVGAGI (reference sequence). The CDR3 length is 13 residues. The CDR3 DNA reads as TGTGCCAGCCATCCCGGGGGGGGCTATGGCTACACCTTC. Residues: CASHPGGGYGYTF.

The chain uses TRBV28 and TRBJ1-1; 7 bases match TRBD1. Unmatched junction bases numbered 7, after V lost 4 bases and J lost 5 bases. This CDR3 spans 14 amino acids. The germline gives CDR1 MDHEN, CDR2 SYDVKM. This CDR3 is CASSSDRRNTEAFF. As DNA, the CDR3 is TGTGCCAGCAGTTCGGACAGGAGGAATACTGAAGCTTTCTTT.

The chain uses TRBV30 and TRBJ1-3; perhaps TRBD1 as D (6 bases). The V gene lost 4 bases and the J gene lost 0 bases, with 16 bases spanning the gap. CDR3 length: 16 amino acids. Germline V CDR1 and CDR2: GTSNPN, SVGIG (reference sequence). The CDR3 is CAWIPPWGRSGNTIYF. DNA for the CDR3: TGTGCCTGGATTCCTCCCTGGGGGCGCTCTGGAAACACCATATATTTT.

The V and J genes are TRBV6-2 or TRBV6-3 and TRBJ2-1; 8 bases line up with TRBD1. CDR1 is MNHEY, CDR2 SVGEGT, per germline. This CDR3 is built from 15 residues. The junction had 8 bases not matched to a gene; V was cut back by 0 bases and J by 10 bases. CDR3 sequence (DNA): TGTGCCAGCAGTTACTCGGGAGGACAGGGACGCGAGCAGTTCTTC. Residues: CASSYSGGQGREQFF.

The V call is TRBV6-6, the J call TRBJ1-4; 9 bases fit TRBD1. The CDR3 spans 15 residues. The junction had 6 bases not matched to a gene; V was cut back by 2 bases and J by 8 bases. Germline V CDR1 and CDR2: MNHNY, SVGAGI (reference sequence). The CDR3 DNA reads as TGTGCCAGCAGTTACCCGGACAGGGGAGGAGAAAAACTGTTTTTT. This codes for CASSYPDRGGEKLFF.

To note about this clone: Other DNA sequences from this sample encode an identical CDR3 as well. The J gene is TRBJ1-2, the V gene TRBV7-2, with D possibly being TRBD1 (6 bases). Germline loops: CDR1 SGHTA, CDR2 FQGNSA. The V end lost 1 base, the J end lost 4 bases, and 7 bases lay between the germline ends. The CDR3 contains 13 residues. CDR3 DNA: TGTGCCAGCAGCTTAGGCAGGGGCTATGGCTACACCTTC. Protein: CASSLGRGYGYTF.

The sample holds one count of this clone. CDR3 region: CASSSRVDNEKLFF. CDR3 sequence (DNA): TGTGCCAGCAGCTCGCGCGTCGATAATGAAAAACTGTTTTTT. V is TRBV7-9 and J is TRBJ1-4; D call uncertain. With 4 bases removed from V and 4 bases from J, the gap between germline ends came to 10 bases. CDR1 and CDR2 from the germline V gene are SEHNR and FQNEAQ (reference sequence). The CDR3 is 14 residues long.

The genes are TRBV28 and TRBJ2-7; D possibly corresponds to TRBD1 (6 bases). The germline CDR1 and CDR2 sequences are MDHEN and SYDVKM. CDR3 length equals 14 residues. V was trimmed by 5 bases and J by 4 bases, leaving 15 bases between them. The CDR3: CASSGSGTLYEQYF. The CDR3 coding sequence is TGTGCCAGCAGTGGTTCCGGGACACTTTACGAGCAGTACTTC.

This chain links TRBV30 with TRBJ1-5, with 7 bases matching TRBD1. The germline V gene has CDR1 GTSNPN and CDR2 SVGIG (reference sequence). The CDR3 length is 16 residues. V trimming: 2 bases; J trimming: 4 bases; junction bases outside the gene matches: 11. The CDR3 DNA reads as TGTGCCTGGAGTCCCCCAGGGGGATGGCGGAATCAGCCCCAGCATTTT. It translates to CAWSPPGGWRNQPQHF.